A single TCR beta chain is shown here with its context. The sample comes from a study of blood T cell repertoires in COVID-19. In the study overall: Specimens from acute and convalescent COVID-19 originated in the United States, Italy and Spain.

Germline V gene lookup returns CDR1 SGHAT and CDR2 FQNNGV. The CDR3 runs 15 residues. Trimming removed 5 bases from V and 4 bases from J; junction bases left unmatched: 9. Data came from immunoSEQ multiplex PCR; TCRdb stores just in-frame clones and leaves some out. The repertoire holds about 320,000 clones, with 85% to 90% as singletons. The chain joins TRBV11-2 to TRBJ2-3, with 7 bases fitting TRBD2. Sequences were obtained from peripheral blood. This TCR derives from a woman aged 25 to 39 with COVID-19, enrolled during active disease. The CDR3 region is CASSAGGSSADTQYF. DNA for the CDR3: TGTGCCAGCAGCGCCGGGGGGAGTAGCGCAGATACGCAGTATTTT.